Following are 8 T cell receptor beta chains from one sample sequenced in a study of blood T cells in healthy people across ages. Next came a second PCR, run for roughly 6 to 11 cycles, which used a sample-barcoded 5' primer along with a J-beta primer mix. MiXCR was run by TCRdb on the 5' RACE reads, yielding one entry per CDR3 protein. The sample lists 550,000 to 650,000 distinct CDR3 sequences; approximately 30% were seen once. Sequenced input: blood. The receptors shown here come from a woman of 80 years or more in good health.

The chain is built from TRBV12-3 or TRBV12-4 and TRBJ2-3, with TRBD1 matching over 11 bases. Germline trimming cut 5 bases from V and 4 bases from J; bases unmatched to any gene: 5. CDR3 length: 15 residues. The CDR3 DNA reads TGTGCCAGCAGTCACCGGACAGGGGGCGCAGATACGCAGTATTTT. It encodes CASSHRTGGADTQYF.

V usage is TRBV6-5 and J usage is TRBJ1-6; perhaps TRBD1 as D (6 bases). Trimming pared 8 bases from V and 8 bases from J, leaving 19 bases between. The CDR3 sequence is 15 residues long. Germline CDR1 reads MNHEY; CDR2 reads SVGAGI. The CDR3 DNA follows: TGTGCCAGCGCTACTGATGGGGGGCTCGATTCACCCCTCCACTTT. This encodes CASATDGGLDSPLHF.

This clonotype was recorded a few times. The chain recombines TRBV12-3 or TRBV12-4 with TRBJ2-2, with D perhaps matching TRBD2 (6 bases). Deletions cut 7 bases from V and 6 bases from J, with 18 bases between. This CDR3 comprises 15 residues. The CDR3 region has the DNA TGTGCCAGCACCGCGGGACCCCCTATACCCGGGGAGCTGTTTTTT. Encoded protein: CASTAGPPIPGELFF.

There are a few counts of this clonotype. J is TRBJ2-5 and V is TRBV11-2, with no clear D. The germline V and J ends were trimmed by 4 bases and 3 bases, with 15 bases remaining between them. The CDR3 loop spans 15 amino acids. Germline lookup yields CDR1 SGHAT and CDR2 FQNNGV. DNA of the CDR3: TGTGCCAGCAGCTCCGGGCCTTTAGTTGAAGAGACCCAGTACTTC. Translated: CASSSGPLVEETQYF.

The chain recombines TRBV5-1 with TRBJ1-3; no clear D. CDR1 and CDR2 (germline): SGHRS, YFSETQ. This CDR3 comprises 15 residues. Trimming stripped 0 bases from V and 0 bases from J, with 7 bases between. CDR3 amino acids: CASSLGSPSGNTIYF. CDR3 nucleotides: TGCGCCAGCAGCTTGGGGTCCCCCTCTGGAAACACCATATATTTT. The variable domain in full, completed from reference TRBV5-1 and TRBJ1-3, reads KAGVTQTPRYLIKTRGQQVTLSCSPISGHRSVSWYQQTPGQGLQFLFEYFSETQRNKGNFPGRFSGRQFSNSRSEMNVSTLELGDSALYLCASSLGSPSGNTIYFGEGSWLTVV.

This clonotype was seen at least ten times. The chain employs TRBV12-3 or TRBV12-4 and TRBJ1-5, with D possibly being TRBD1 (6 bases). The CDR3 sequence is 15 residues long. The germline V and J ends were trimmed by 1 base and 1 base, with 8 bases remaining between them. CDR3 bases: TGTGCCAGCAGTTTAGTGGGGGCGAGCAATCAGCCCCAGCATTTT. Translating it yields CASSLVGASNQPQHF.

Ten or more counts support this clonotype. The rearrangement joins TRBV4-2 to TRBJ1-2, with D tentatively TRBD1 (5 bases). The CDR3 has 17 amino acids. The germline gives CDR1 LGHNA, CDR2 YNFKEQ. Trimming stripped 1 base from V and 0 bases from J, with 15 bases between. The CDR3, as DNA: TGTGCCAGCAGCCAAGGCCGGGCAGGGTATTCTAACTATGGCTACACCTTC. This encodes CASSQGRAGYSNYGYTF.

This chain links TRBV18 with TRBJ1-4; D remains ambiguous. Trimming took 0 bases from V and 8 from J, leaving 13 bases between them. This CDR3 has 15 residues. Germline-derived CDR1 and CDR2 are KGHSH and LQKENI. The CDR3 DNA reads TGTGCCAGCTCACCACCGCCGGACCGAGAGGAAAAACTGTTTTTT. Translating gives CASSPPPDREEKLFF.